Following are 21 T cell receptor beta chains from one sample sequenced in a study of T cells in Graves' hyperthyroidism and ophthalmopathy. Amplification yielded TCR beta CDR3 regions, with RNA transcripts as the source. The TCR CDR3 was amplified in a first-round RT-PCR using the HTBI primer set. TCRdb processed the multiplex PCR reads anew with MiXCR; each CDR3 protein has one entry. The sample consists of under 350,000 distinct CDR3 sequences, roughly 18% of them appearing once. Sequencing used blood. The receptors stem from a woman between 45 and 60 years old with Graves' hyperthyroidism.

This clonotype has a count of ten or more. The genes are TRBV5-5 and TRBJ1-2; possibly TRBD1 for D (5 bases). The CDR3 runs 15 residues. Germline V gives CDR1 SGHKS, CDR2 YYEKEE (reference sequence). V lost 3 bases and J lost 4, with 16 bases in between. CDR3 in DNA: TGTGCCAGCAGCTGGCCGGGACGGCGTGGCTATGGCTACACCTTC. Protein: CASSWPGRRGYGYTF.

The chain joins TRBV7-6 to TRBJ2-5; D may correspond to TRBD1 or TRBD2 (6 bases each). The V end lost 0 bases, the J end lost 2 bases, and 10 bases lay between the germline ends. The CDR3 totals 15 residues. CDR1 and CDR2 from the germline V gene are SGHVS and FNYEAQ. The CDR3 reads CASSLAGGEQETQYF. CDR3 in DNA: TGTGCCAGCAGCTTAGCCGGGGGCGAGCAAGAGACCCAGTACTTC.

This clonotype was recorded at least ten times. CDR3 DNA: TGCGCCAGCAGCTTAGGGGGGGGGATGGGTTGGAACACTGAAGCTTTCTTT. Translated: CASSLGGGMGWNTEAFF. This sequence joins TRBV5-1 and TRBJ1-1, with a possible D match to TRBD1 (6 bases). The CDR3 spans 17 residues. Per the germline V gene, CDR1 is SGHRS and CDR2 is YFSETQ. V dropped 2 bases and J dropped 1 base, with 18 bases sitting between them.

This clonotype was counted many times. The rearrangement joins TRBV13 to TRBJ2-7, with D maybe TRBD2 (6 bases). CDR1 is PRHDT and CDR2 is FYEKMQ in the germline V gene (reference sequence). This CDR3 spans 18 amino acids. V dropped 2 bases and J dropped 9 bases, with 29 bases sitting between them. CDR3 region: CASSLISQVGRGPEGQYF. In nucleotides, the CDR3 is TGTGCCAGCAGCTTAATCTCTCAAGTTGGGCGGGGCCCAGAGGGGCAGTACTTC.

This clonotype appeared many times. V is TRBV20-1 and J is TRBJ1-6, with 9 bases fitting TRBD1. Germline V gives CDR1 DFQATT, CDR2 SNEGSKA (reference sequence). J was trimmed by 6 bases and V by 3 bases; bases with no gene match: 15. The CDR3 sequence is 18 residues long. The CDR3 reads CSARGGTGTKGSNSPLHF. CDR3 in DNA: TGCAGTGCTAGGGGTGGGACAGGGACGAAAGGTAGTAATTCACCCCTCCACTTT.

This clonotype was seen at least ten times. The chain couples TRBV20-1 to TRBJ2-3; 8 nucleotides agree with TRBD1. The CDR3 totals 13 residues. Germline values: CDR1 DFQATT, CDR2 SNEGSKA (reference sequence). The V and J ends lost 3 bases and 2 bases, in that order; junction bases with no gene match: 1. The CDR3 sequence is CSARGQATDTQYF. CDR3 nucleotides: TGCAGTGCTAGGGGACAGGCCACAGATACGCAGTATTTT.

This clonotype was counted a few times. This chain connects TRBV12-3 or TRBV12-4 to TRBJ2-7; possible D gene TRBD1, 6 bases. The CDR3 sequence is 13 residues long. Trimming cost V 2 bases and J 4 bases, with 9 bases left between them. This chain's CDR3 is CASSLSQGYEQYF. CDR3 nucleotide sequence: TGTGCCAGCAGTTTATCGCAGGGGTACGAGCAGTACTTC.

This clonotype was counted ten times or more. The gene calls are TRBV11-2 and TRBJ2-4; D unresolved. Trimming took off 5 bases at V and 7 bases at J, with 6 bases between the two ends. CDR1 and CDR2 (germline): SGHAT, FQNNGV. The CDR3 has 11 amino acids. The CDR3 sequence: CASSPMNIQYF. In DNA form, the CDR3 reads TGTGCCAGCAGCCCCATGAACATTCAGTACTTC. Filled out from reference TRBV11-2 and TRBJ2-4, the complete variable domain reads EAGVAQSPRYKIIEKRQSVAFWCNPISGHATLYWYQQILGQGPKLLIQFQNNGVVDDSQLPKDRFSAERLKGVDSTLKIQPAKLEDSAVYLCASSPMNIQYFGAGTRLSVL.

This clonotype occurred a few times. The gene calls are TRBV10-3 and TRBJ1-1; D is unresolved. The length of the CDR3 is 14 residues. Germline V gene sequence: CDR1 ENHRY, CDR2 SYGVKD. Trimming removed 7 bases at V and 3 bases at J, with 15 bases between. The DNA for the CDR3 is TGTGCCATCATGAGATCTCCTGTGGACACTGAAGCTTTCTTT. As protein: CAIMRSPVDTEAFF.

This clonotype was counted at least ten times. The chain is built from TRBV7-8 and TRBJ2-5; 8 nucleotides line up with TRBD1. The CDR3 sequence is 17 residues long. Germline V gives CDR1 SGHVS, CDR2 FQNEAQ. Trimming at V came to 1 base and at J to 2 bases, leaving 9 bases not matched to a gene. The CDR3 region is CASSLGPRGQLQETQYF. CDR3 coding DNA: TGTGCCAGCAGCTTAGGTCCCAGGGGGCAGCTACAAGAGACCCAGTACTTC.

The table lists this clonotype with a few counts. V usage is TRBV11-2 and J usage is TRBJ2-4; D is possibly TRBD1 or TRBD2 (5 bases each). The germline V gene has CDR1 SGHAT and CDR2 FQNNGV. Trimming took 2 bases from V and 6 from J, leaving 20 bases between them. The CDR3 sequence is 17 residues long. The CDR3 DNA reads TGTGCCAGCAGCTTAAACGGCCGTCGGGACGGATTAAACATTCAGTACTTC. Residues: CASSLNGRRDGLNIQYF.

In its sample, this clonotype was seen a few times. The chain carries TRBV19 and TRBJ2-1; 10 positions agree with TRBD2. Trimming cost V 7 bases and J 3 bases; bases outside gene matches: 6. This CDR3 comprises 15 residues. Per germline, CDR1 LNHDA and CDR2 SQIVND (reference sequence). CDR3 bases: TGTGCCAGTACGGCCGGGACTAGCGTCTACAATGAGCAGTTCTTC. Encoded protein: CASTAGTSVYNEQFF.

The chain recombines TRBV20-1 with TRBJ2-1; 12 nucleotides match TRBD2. Germline-derived CDR1 and CDR2 are DFQATT and SNEGSKA (reference sequence). The ends lost 6 bases at V and 9 bases at J; junction bases unmatched: 15. This CDR3 has 16 amino acids. CDR3: CSAGTSGRPIFSEQFF. In DNA, the CDR3 is TGCAGTGCCGGTACTAGCGGGAGGCCAATTTTTTCTGAGCAGTTCTTC.

This clonotype was picked up a small number of times. The rearrangement uses TRBV6-1 and TRBJ2-6, with D possibly matching TRBD2 (5 bases). This CDR3 contains 16 residues. V was trimmed by 5 bases and J by 0 bases, leaving 11 bases between them. Germline lookup yields CDR1 MNHNS and CDR2 SASEGT. CDR3: CASSSLGLSGANVLTF. The CDR3 region has the DNA TGTGCCAGCAGTTCATTAGGACTCTCTGGGGCCAACGTCCTGACTTTC.

This clonotype has ten or more counts. The rearrangement uses TRBV5-1 and TRBJ2-3; D is perhaps TRBD2 (6 bases). Germline CDR1 reads SGHRS; CDR2 reads YFSETQ. The CDR3 has 15 amino acids. Trimming took 0 bases from V and 3 from J, leaving 11 bases between them. CDR3 region: CASSLESSETDTQYF. CDR3 in DNA: TGCGCCAGCAGCTTGGAGTCTAGCGAAACAGATACGCAGTATTTT.

In this sample, this clonotype turned up a few times. The V gene is TRBV3-1, the J gene TRBJ1-1; no reliable D call. Trimming stripped 3 bases from V and 1 base from J, with 6 bases between. The germline V gene has CDR1 LGHDT and CDR2 YNNKEL (reference sequence). The CDR3 is 13 amino acids. CDR3 loop: CASSHDGNTEAFF. CDR3 sequence (DNA): TGTGCCAGCAGCCACGACGGGAACACTGAAGCTTTCTTT.

The chain has TRBV20-1 and TRBJ2-1; 15 bases align to TRBD2. The CDR3 is 17 amino acids. With 2 bases clipped from V and 6 bases from J, the junction kept 8 bases outside the gene matches. Germline V lookup: CDR1 DFQATT, CDR2 SNEGSKA (reference sequence). CDR3 coding DNA: TGCAGTGCTAGAAAACCCGGACTAGCGGGAGGGGGCAATGAGCAGTTCTTC. Translated, it gives CSARKPGLAGGGNEQFF.

This clonotype was seen at least ten times. The rearrangement joins TRBV2 to TRBJ2-1, with unresolved D. V was clipped by 4 bases and J by 7 bases, with 8 bases between them. In germline, CDR1 is SNHLY, CDR2 FYNNEI. This CDR3 spans 12 amino acids. The CDR3 loop reads CASSVGVNEQFF. DNA for the CDR3: TGTGCCAGCAGTGTCGGTGTAAATGAGCAGTTCTTC.

This clonotype was observed a few times. For the CDR3, the DNA is TGTGCCATCAGAGCCAGTATAGGGATCAACACTGAAGCTTTCTTT. Its protein product is CAIRASIGINTEAFF. The rearrangement links TRBV10-3 to TRBJ1-1; D unclear. CDR3 size: 15 residues. Trimming pared 6 bases from V and 2 bases from J, leaving 16 bases between. CDR1 ENHRY and CDR2 SYGVKD come from the germline V gene.

The table lists this clonotype with a few counts. The chain employs TRBV12-3 or TRBV12-4 and TRBJ1-1; D unclear. There are 15 residues in the CDR3. V lost 8 bases, J lost 1 base, and 17 bases lay in between. The CDR3 sequence: CASGDHGTANTEAFF. The DNA for the CDR3 is TGTGCCAGCGGCGACCACGGTACGGCGAACACTGAAGCTTTCTTT.

This chain joins TRBV20-1 and TRBJ2-3, with TRBD2 identical over 7 bases. Germline CDR1 is DFQATT and CDR2 is SNEGSKA (reference sequence). J lost 5 bases, V lost 4 bases, and 12 bases had no gene match. CDR3 length: 15 residues. The CDR3 coding sequence is TGCAGTGCTATATCCGGGGAGGGAGGAGTAGATACGCAGTATTTT. This encodes CSAISGEGGVDTQYF.